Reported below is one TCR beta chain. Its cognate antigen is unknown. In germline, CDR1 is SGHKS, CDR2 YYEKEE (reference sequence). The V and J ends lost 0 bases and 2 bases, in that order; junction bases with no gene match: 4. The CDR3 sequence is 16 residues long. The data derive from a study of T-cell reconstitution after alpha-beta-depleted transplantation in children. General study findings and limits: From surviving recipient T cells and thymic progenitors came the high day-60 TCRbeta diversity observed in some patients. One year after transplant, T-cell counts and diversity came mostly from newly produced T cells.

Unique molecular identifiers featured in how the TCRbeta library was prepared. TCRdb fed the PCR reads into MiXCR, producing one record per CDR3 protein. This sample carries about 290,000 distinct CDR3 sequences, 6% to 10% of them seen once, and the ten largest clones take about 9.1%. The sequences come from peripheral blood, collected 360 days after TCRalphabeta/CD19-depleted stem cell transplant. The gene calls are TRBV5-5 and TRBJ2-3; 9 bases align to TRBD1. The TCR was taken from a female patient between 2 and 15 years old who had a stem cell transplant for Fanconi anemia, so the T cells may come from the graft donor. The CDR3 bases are TGTGCCAGCAGCTTGGCCGGGACAGGGATCACAGATACGCAGTATTTT. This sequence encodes CASSLAGTGITDTQYF.